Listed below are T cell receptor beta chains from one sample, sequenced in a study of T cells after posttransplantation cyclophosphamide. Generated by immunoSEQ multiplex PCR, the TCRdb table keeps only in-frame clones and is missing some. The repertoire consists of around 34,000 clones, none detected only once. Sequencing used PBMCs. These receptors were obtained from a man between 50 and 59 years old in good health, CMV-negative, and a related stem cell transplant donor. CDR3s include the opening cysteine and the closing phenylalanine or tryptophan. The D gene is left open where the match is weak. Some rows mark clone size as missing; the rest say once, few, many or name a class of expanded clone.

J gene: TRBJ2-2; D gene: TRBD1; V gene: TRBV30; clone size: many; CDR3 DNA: TGTGCCTGGAACAGGGGGAACACCGGGGAGCTGTTTTTT; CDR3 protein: CAWNRGNTGELFF
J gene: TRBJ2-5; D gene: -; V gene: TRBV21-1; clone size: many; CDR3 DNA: TGTGCCAGCAGCCGAGACAGTCAAGAGACCCAGTACTTC; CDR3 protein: CASSRDSQETQYF
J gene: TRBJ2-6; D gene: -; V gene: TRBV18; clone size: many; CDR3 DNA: TGTGCCAGCTCACTTACCAGGGTCTCTGGGGCCAACGTCCTGACTTTC; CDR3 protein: CASSLTRVSGANVLTF
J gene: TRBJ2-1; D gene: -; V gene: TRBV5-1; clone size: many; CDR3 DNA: TGCGCCAGCAGCCCCGGGTCCTACGATAACAACAATGAGCAGTTCTTC; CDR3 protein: CASSPGSYDNNNEQFF
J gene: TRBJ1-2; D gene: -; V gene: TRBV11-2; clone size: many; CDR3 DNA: TGTGCCAGCAGCTTAGTCAGGCACTATGGCTACACCTTC; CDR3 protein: CASSLVRHYGYTF
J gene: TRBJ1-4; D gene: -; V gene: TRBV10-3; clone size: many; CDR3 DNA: TGTGCCATCAGTGAGTCGATTGCGGCCCCTGAAAAACTGTTTTTT; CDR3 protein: CAISESIAAPEKLFF
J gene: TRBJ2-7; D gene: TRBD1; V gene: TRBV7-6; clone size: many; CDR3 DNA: TGTGCCAGCAGCTTAGAGGACCGGGACAGGGCCGAGCAGTACTTC; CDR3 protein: CASSLEDRDRAEQYF
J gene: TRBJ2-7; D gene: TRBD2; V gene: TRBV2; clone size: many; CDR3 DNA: TGTGCCAGCAGTGTGAATGGCGGGAGCTCCTACGAGCAGTACTTC; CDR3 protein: CASSVNGGSSYEQYF
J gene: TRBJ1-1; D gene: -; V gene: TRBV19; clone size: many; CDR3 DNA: TGTGCCAGTACCGATTACGGGGACACTGAAGCTTTCTTT; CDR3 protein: CASTDYGDTEAFF
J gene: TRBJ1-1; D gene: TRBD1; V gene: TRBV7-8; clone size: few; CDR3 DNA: TGTGCCAGCAGCAAACAGGGGGCTCACACTGAAGCTTTCTTT; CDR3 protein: CASSKQGAHTEAFF
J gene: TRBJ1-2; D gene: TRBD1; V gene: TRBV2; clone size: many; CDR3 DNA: TGTGCCAGCAGCTACACAACCGGGACAGGATCCATCTACACCTTC; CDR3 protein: CASSYTTGTGSIYTF
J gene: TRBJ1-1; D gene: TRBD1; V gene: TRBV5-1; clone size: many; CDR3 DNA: TGCGCCAGCAGCGACCAGGGGGCTCGCGTCACTGAAGCTTTCTTT; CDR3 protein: CASSDQGARVTEAFF
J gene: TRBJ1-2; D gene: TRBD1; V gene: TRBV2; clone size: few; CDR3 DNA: TGTGCCAGCAATTGGGACAGCTCCTACACCTTC; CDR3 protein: CASNWDSSYTF
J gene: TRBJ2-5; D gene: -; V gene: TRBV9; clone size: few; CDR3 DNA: TGTGCCAGCAGCGGCTCGGACTTAGCGGAGCAGTACTTC; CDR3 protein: CASSGSDLAEQYF
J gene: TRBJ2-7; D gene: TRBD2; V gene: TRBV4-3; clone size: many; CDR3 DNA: TGCGCCAGCAGCCAAGAGTCGTCCCGGGGGGACTCCTACGAGCAGTACTTC; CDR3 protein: CASSQESSRGDSYEQYF
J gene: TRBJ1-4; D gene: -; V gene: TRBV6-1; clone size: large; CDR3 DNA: TGTGCCAGCAGTGAGTTTGTCCAGGGTCTGGAGAAACTGTTTTTT; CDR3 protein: CASSEFVQGLEKLFF
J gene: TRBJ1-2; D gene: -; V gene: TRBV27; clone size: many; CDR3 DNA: TGTGCCAGCAGTTTATGGCCAGGGCATGGCTACACCTTC; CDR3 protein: CASSLWPGHGYTF
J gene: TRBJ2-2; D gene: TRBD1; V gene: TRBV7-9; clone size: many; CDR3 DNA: TGTGCCAGCAACAGGGGGAACACCGGGGAGCTGTTTTTT; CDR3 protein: CASNRGNTGELFF
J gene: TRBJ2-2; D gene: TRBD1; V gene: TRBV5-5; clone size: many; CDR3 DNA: TGTGCCAGCAGCAGAAATCCGGGACAGGGGGTAGTCGGGGAGCTGTTTTTT; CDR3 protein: CASSRNPGQGVVGELFF
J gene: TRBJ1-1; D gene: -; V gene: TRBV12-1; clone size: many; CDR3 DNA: TGTGCCAGCAGCGTTGATGGGACTCCCCTTATGGGTAACACTGAAGCTTTCTTT; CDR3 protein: CASSVDGTPLMGNTEAFF
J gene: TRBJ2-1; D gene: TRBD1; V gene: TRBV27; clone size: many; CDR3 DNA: TGTGCCAGCAGTGCCGGACAGGGGGCTACCAATGAGCAGTTCTTC; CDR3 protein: CASSAGQGATNEQFF
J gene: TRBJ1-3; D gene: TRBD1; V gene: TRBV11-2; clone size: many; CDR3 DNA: TGTGCCAGCAGCTCCTGGACAGGCGGCTCTGGAAACACCATATATTTT; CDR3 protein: CASSSWTGGSGNTIYF
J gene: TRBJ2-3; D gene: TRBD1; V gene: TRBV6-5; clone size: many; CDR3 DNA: TGTGCCAGCAGCCGACAGGGTAGCACAGATACGCAGTATTTT; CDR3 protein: CASSRQGSTDTQYF
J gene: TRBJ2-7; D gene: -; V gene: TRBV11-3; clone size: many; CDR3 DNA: TGTGCCAGCAGCTTAGCCCCCCACTACGAGCAGTACTTC; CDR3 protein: CASSLAPHYEQYF
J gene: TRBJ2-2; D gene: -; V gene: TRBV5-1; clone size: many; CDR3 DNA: TGCGCCAGCAGCATGGACATTAACACCGGGGAGCTGTTTTTT; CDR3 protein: CASSMDINTGELFF
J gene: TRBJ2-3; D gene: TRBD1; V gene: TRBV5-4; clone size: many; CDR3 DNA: TGTGCCAGCAGCCCTGGACAGGTGGGAGATACGCAGTATTTT; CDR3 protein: CASSPGQVGDTQYF
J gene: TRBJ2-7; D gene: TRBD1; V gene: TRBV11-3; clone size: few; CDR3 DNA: TGTGCCAGCAGCTATCGACAGGGCCCCTACGAGCAGTACTTC; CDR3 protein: CASSYRQGPYEQYF
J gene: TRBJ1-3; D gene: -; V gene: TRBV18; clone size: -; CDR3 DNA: TGTGCCAGCTCACGCGGGGACTCCCGCTCTGGAAACACCATATATTTT; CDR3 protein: CASSRGDSRSGNTIYF
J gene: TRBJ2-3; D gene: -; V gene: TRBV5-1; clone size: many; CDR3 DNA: TGCGCCAGCAGCCCCGGAGGGGCAAATACGCAGTATTTT; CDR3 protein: CASSPGGANTQYF
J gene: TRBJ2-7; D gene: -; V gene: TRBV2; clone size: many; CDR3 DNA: TGTGCCAGCAGTGAGGACGGGAGTGCCCACGAGCAGTACTTC; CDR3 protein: CASSEDGSAHEQYF
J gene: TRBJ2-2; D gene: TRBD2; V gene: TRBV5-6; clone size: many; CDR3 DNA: TGTGCCAGCAGCTTGTTGGGGACTAGCGGGAGTCACACCGGGGAGCTGTTTTTT; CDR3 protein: CASSLLGTSGSHTGELFF
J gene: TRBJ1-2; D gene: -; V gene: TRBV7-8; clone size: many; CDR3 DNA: TGTGCCAGCAGCTTAGTGGCGCAGGGGCTCGGTGGCTACACCTTC; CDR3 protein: CASSLVAQGLGGYTF
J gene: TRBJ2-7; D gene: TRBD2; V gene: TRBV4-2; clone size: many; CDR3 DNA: TGTGCCAGCAGCCAAGATCGGCGGGAGGGCTCCTACGAGCAGTACTTC; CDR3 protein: CASSQDRREGSYEQYF
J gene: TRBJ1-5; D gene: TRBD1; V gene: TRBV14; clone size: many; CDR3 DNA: TGTGCCAGCAGCAAGACAGGGAGCAATCAGCCCCAGCATTTT; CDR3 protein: CASSKTGSNQPQHF
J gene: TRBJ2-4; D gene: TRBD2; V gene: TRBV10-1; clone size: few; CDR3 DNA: TGCGCCAGCAGTGAGGGAGCGGGAGGGCACATTCAGTACTTC; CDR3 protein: CASSEGAGGHIQYF
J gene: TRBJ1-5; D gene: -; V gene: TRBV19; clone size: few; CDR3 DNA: TGTGCCAGTAGAACCCCGGGAGATTTTTATAGCAATCAGCCCCAGCATTTT; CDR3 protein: CASRTPGDFYSNQPQHF
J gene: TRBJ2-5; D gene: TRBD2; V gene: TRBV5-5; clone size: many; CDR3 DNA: TGTGCCAGCTCCCCACGGCTAGCGGGGGGGTTTTTTGGGGAGACCCAGTACTTC; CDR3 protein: CASSPRLAGGFFGETQYF
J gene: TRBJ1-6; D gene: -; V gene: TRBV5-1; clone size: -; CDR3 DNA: TGCGCCAGCAGGGGGCAGGGATCAAATTCACCCCTCCACTTT; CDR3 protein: CASRGQGSNSPLHF
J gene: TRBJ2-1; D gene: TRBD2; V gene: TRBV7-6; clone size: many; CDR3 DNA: TGTGCCAGCAGCATGAGCGGGGGGGCCTGGGATGAGCAGTTCTTC; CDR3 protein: CASSMSGGAWDEQFF
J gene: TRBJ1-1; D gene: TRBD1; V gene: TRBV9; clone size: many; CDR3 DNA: TGTGCCAGCAGGCCTAGCGATGGGGGACAGGCTTTCTTT; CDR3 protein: CASRPSDGGQAFF
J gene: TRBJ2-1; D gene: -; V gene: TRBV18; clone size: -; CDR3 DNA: TGTGCCAGCTCTCCCCGTGGGGGGACTGAGCAGTTCTTC; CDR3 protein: CASSPRGGTEQFF
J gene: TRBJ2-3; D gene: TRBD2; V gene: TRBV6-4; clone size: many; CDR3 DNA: TGTGCCAGCAGCGCGGGGGGCATGGCCCCCACAGATACGCAGTATTTT; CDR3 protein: CASSAGGMAPTDTQYF
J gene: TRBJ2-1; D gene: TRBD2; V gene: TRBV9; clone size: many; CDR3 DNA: TGTGCCAGCAGCGCCGTTCCTAGCGGTTACAATGAGCAGTTCTTC; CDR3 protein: CASSAVPSGYNEQFF
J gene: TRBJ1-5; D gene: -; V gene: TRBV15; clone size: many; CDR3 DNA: TGTGCCCCTAGGACGGACTATAGCAATCAGCCCCAGCATTTT; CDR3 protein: CAPRTDYSNQPQHF
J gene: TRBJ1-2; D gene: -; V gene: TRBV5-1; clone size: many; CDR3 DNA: TGCGCCAGCAGCTTGAGGTGGCAGGATTATGGCTACACCTTC; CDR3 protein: CASSLRWQDYGYTF
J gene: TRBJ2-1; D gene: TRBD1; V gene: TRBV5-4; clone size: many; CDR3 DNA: TGTGCCAGCAGAAGGGCGGGGACAGGGAGAGACAATGAGCAGTTCTTC; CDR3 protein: CASRRAGTGRDNEQFF
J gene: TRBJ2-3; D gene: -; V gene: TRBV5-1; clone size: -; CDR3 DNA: TGCGCCAGCAGCTTGGGAGCTAGCGGCACAGATACGCAGTATTTT; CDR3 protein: CASSLGASGTDTQYF
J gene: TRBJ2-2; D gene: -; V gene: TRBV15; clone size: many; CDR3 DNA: TGTGCCACCAGCAGGGACACCACCGGGGAGCTGTTTTTT; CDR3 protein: CATSRDTTGELFF
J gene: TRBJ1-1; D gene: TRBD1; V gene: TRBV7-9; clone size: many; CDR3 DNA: TGTGCCAGCAGCTTATCAACAGGGGGTTTTGGCACTGAAGCTTTCTTT; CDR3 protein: CASSLSTGGFGTEAFF
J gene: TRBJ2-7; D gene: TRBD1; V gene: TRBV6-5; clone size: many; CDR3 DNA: TGTGCCAGCAGTTACTCTCAGGGGGCACGCGAGCAGTACTTC; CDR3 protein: CASSYSQGAREQYF